These 5 T cell receptor beta chains share one sample of origin, sequenced in a study of blood T cell repertoires in COVID-19. Only in-frame clones appear in the TCRdb table, and some are missing; sequencing was by immunoSEQ multiplex PCR. This sample has some 260,000 clones; around 90% occur once, and the top ten carry about 6.3%. What was sequenced was PBMCs or T cells enriched from blood (not recorded which). The receptors were sampled from a woman younger than 45 with acute COVID-19.

This clone was seen a single time. This chain links TRBV28 with TRBJ2-3; 7 bases align to TRBD2. In germline, CDR1 is MDHEN, CDR2 SYDVKM. With V trimmed by 6 bases and J by 5 bases, 8 bases remained unmatched. The CDR3 spans 14 residues. This chain's CDR3 is CASRPAGPGDTQYF. The CDR3 bases are TGTGCCAGCAGACCAGCGGGGCCAGGAGATACGCAGTATTTT.

The CDR3 DNA reads as TGTGCCAGCAGCTTTGGGGGGTGGGAGACCCAGTACTTC. It specifies CASSFGGWETQYF. The chain has TRBV7-2 and TRBJ2-5; D is possibly TRBD2 (6 bases). CDR3 size: 13 residues. Trimming left V 3 bases short and J 5 bases short, with 10 bases between. Germline V CDR1 and CDR2: SGHTA, FQGNSA.

In its sample, this clone was seen many times. The chain combines TRBV11-2 with TRBJ2-7; TRBD2 is a possible D gene (6 bases). The CDR3 consists of 12 residues. Trimming removed 8 bases from V and 2 bases from J, with 10 bases in between. The germline V gene encodes CDR1 SGHAT and CDR2 FQNNGV. The CDR3 loop reads CASGTPTYEQYF. CDR3 sequence (DNA): TGTGCCAGCGGGACTCCCACCTACGAGCAGTACTTC.

The chain is built from TRBV6-5 and TRBJ1-1; 8 bases agree with TRBD1. V lost 5 bases, J lost 4 bases, and 6 bases stayed unmatched. Germline CDR1 is MNHEY and CDR2 is SVGAGI. The CDR3 is 14 residues long. The CDR3, as DNA: TGTGCCAGCAGTACCCACAGGGGGGGCACTGAAGCTTTCTTT. Translated, it gives CASSTHRGGTEAFF.

This chain connects TRBV4-2 to TRBJ1-2; 9 bases fit TRBD1. The CDR3 runs 16 residues. The germline V gene has CDR1 LGHNA and CDR2 YNFKEQ. The trim removed 0 bases at V and 7 bases at J, leaving 9 bases unmatched. CDR3 amino acids: CASSQEVTGGGGGYTF. DNA of the CDR3: TGTGCCAGCAGCCAAGAGGTCACAGGGGGCGGTGGTGGCTACACCTTC.